This entry is about one TCR beta chain. Antigen specificity is unknown. 60 Vbeta and 13 Jbeta primers were used in PCR. Clones were sequenced by immunoSEQ multiplex PCR, and TCRdb holds only the in-frame ones, with some missing. This table has around 130,000 clones, about three quarters appearing once. This specimen comes from a study of cytomegalovirus exposure and HLA in healthy donors. Broader study findings: In a later analysis, TCR association rates varied by HLA locus: DRB1 most, HLA-C fewest. Most CMV-associated TCR beta chains appeared HLA-restricted in a later analysis. Presence/absence comparisons presumed near-even sequencing depth among donors.

This CDR3 is 16 amino acids long. Germline CDR1 is WSHSY and CDR2 is SAAADI. The germline V and J ends were trimmed by 6 bases and 0 bases, with 16 bases remaining between them. All the people who gave samples were healthy bone marrow donors. The chain joins TRBV10-2 to TRBJ2-3; tentative D call: TRBD1 (5 bases). The material sequenced was PBMCs. The source of this sequence is a human donor in good health. The CDR3 sequence: CASRGWEQESTDTQYF. The CDR3 DNA is TGCGCCAGCAGGGGGTGGGAACAGGAGAGCACAGATACGCAGTATTTT.